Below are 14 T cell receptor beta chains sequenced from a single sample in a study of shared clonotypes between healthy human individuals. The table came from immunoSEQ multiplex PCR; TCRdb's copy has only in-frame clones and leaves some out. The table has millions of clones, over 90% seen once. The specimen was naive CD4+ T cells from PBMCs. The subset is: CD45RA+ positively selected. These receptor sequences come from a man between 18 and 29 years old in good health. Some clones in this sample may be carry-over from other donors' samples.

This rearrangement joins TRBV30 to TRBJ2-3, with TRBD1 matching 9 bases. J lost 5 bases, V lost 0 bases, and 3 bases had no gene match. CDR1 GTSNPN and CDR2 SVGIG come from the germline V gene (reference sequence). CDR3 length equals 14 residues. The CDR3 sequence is CAWSVQGALDTQYF. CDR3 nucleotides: TGTGCCTGGAGTGTACAGGGGGCATTAGATACGCAGTATTTT.

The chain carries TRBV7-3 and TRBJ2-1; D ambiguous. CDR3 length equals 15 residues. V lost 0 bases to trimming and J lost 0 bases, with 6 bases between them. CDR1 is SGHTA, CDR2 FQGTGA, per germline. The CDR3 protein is CASSLTLDSYNEQFF. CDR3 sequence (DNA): TGTGCCAGCAGCTTAACGCTAGACTCCTACAATGAGCAGTTCTTC.

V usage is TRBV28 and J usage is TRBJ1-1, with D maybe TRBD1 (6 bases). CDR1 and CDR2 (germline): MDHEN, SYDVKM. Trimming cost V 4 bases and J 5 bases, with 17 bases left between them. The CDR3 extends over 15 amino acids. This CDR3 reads CASSSYRVGRTEAFF. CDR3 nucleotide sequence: TGTGCCAGCAGTTCTTACAGGGTGGGGCGTACTGAAGCTTTCTTT.

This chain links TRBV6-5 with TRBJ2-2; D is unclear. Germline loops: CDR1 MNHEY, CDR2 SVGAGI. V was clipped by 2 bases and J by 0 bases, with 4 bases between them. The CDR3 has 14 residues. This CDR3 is CASSYRANTGELFF. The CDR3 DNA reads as TGTGCCAGCAGTTACCGCGCGAACACCGGGGAGCTGTTTTTT.

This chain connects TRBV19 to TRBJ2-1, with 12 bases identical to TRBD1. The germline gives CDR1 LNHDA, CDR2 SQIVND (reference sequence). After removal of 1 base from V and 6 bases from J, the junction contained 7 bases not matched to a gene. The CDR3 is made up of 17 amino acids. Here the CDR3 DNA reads TGTGCCAGTAGTATAGCCGGGACAGGGGGCTATATCAATGAGCAGTTCTTC. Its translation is CASSIAGTGGYINEQFF. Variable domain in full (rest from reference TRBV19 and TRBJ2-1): DGGITQSPKYLFRKEGQNVTLSCEQNLNHDAMYWYRQDPGQGLRLIYYSQIVNDFQKGDIAEGYSVSREKKESFPLTVTSAQKNPTAFYLCASSIAGTGGYINEQFFGPGTRLTVL.

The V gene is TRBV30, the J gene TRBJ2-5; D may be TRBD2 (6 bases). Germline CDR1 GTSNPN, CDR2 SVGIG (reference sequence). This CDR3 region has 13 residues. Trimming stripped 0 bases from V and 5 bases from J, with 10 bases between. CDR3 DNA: TGTGCCTGGAGTGTCGGACGGGAGGAGACCCAGTACTTC. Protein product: CAWSVGREETQYF.

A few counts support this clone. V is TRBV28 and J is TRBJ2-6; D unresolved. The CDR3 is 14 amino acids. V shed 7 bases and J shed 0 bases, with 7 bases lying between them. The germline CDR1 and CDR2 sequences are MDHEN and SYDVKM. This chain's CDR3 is CASMRASGANVLTF. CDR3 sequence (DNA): TGTGCCAGCATGAGAGCCTCTGGGGCCAACGTCCTGACTTTC.

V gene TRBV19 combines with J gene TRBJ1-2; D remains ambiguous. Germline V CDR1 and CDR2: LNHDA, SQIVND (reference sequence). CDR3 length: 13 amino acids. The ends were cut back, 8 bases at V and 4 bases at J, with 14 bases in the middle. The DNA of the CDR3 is TGTGCCAGTTTACAGCCTCCCTTCTATGGCTACACCTTC. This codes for CASLQPPFYGYTF.

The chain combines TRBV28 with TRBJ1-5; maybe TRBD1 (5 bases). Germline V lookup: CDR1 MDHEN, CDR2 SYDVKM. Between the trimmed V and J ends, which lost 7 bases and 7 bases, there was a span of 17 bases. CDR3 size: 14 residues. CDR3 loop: CASIAARGGQPQHF. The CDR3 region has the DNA TGTGCCAGCATCGCCGCGAGGGGAGGCCAGCCCCAGCATTTT. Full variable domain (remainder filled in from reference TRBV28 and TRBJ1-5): DVKVTQSSRYLVKRTGEKVFLECVQDMDHENMFWYRQDPGLGLRLIYFSYDVKMKEKGDIPEGYSVSREKKERFSLILESASTNQTSMYLCASIAARGGQPQHFGDGTRLSIL.

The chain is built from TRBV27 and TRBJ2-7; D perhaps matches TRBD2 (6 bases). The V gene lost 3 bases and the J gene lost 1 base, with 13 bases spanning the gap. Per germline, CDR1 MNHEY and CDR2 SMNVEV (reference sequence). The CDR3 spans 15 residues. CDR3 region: CASSFAGILSYEQYF. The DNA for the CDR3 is TGTGCCAGCAGTTTTGCGGGGATACTTTCCTACGAGCAGTACTTC.

The CDR3 sequence is CASSQTGQQETQYF. The CDR3 nucleotides are TGCGCCAGCAGCCAAACTGGGCAACAAGAGACCCAGTACTTC. The chain carries TRBV5-1 and TRBJ2-5; D ambiguous. Germline V gene sequence: CDR1 SGHRS, CDR2 YFSETQ. The CDR3 covers 14 residues. The V end was cut by 4 bases, the J end by 2 bases, with 12 bases between. Full variable domain (outside the CDR3, taken from reference TRBV5-1 and TRBJ2-5): KAGVTQTPRYLIKTRGQQVTLSCSPISGHRSVSWYQQTPGQGLQFLFEYFSETQRNKGNFPGRFSGRQFSNSRSEMNVSTLELGDSALYLCASSQTGQQETQYFGPGTRLLVL.

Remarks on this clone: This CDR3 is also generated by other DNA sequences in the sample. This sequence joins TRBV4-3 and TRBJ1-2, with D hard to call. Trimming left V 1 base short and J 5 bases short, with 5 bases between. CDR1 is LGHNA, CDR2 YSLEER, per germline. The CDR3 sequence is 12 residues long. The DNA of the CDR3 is TGCGCCAGCAGCCAAGTGGGTTATGGCTACACCTTC. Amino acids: CASSQVGYGYTF.

The CDR3 loop is CASSQREGQGYEQYF. The CDR3 DNA sequence: TGTGCCAGCAGCCAAAGAGAGGGACAGGGGTACGAGCAGTACTTC. V is TRBV14 and J is TRBJ2-7; 10 nucleotides line up with TRBD1. This CDR3 contains 15 residues. Germline lookup yields CDR1 SGHDN and CDR2 FVKESK. The V segment lost 2 bases and the J segment 4 bases; nucleotides outside the gene matches: 5.

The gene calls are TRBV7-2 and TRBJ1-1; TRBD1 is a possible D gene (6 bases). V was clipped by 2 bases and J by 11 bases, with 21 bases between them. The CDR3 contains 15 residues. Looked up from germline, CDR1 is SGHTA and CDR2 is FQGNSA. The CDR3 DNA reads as TGTGCCAGCAGCTTACTCTCAGGGGATATTAGTAGGGCTTTCTTT. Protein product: CASSLLSGDISRAFF.